Below, one T cell receptor (beta chain) is given with its context. What this receptor recognizes is not known. No qualities accompany the bases; no much larger clone lies one base away. From V the trimming removes 5 bases and from J it removes 3 bases, while the gene matches leave 4 bases of the junction unaccounted for. The CDR3 numbers 14 residues from cysteine through phenylalanine. This entry keeps only the CDR3 DNA: 42 bases, framed from base 1. The germline V gene (reference sequence) yields MNHEY for CDR1 and SMNVEV for CDR2. According to the study, the label for this sample's treatment or condition signals: in vitro stimulation with specific CMV peptide epitopes to enrich CMV-specific T cells. The sample was run on an Illumina HiSeq 1500. The public reads were run again by TCRdb, first through fastp at Q25 and then through MiXCR, and only productive beta chains were kept. CDR3 protein duplicates are merged, each entry listing the most common genes and DNA. The sample contains 900,000 to 950,000 distinct CDR3 sequences, roughly 31% of them found a single time. 10% to 15% of the sample is held by the ten biggest clonotypes.

This entry comes from a study of T cell repertoires in cytomegalovirus infection (dated by TCRdb to between 2018 and 2020). Broadly, across the study: Peptide stimulations targeted recently identified HLA-C-restricted CMV epitopes, whose presentation resists viral immunomodulation, together with well-studied HLA-B-restricted epitopes. Because public TCR beta signatures pointed to carriage of CMV infection together with the matching HLA type, the HLA type of each donor mattered for the analysis.

Overall study results and their limits: The ex vivo response was dominated by HLA-C-restricted CMV-specific TCR beta clonotypes, and the single most frequent clonotype in two of eight donors was supplied by these HLA-C-restricted clonotypes. Cumulative frequency of public TCR beta family members discriminated carriers of CMV infection plus the relevant HLA type in this cohort and an independent approximately 340-donor cohort.

The chain is assembled from TRBV27 and TRBJ1-2; TRBD1 fits 9 bases in the junction. The sequence derives from a human donor in good health (CMV status not recorded). Some clones in this sample may be carry-over from other donors' samples. Sequenced here: cultured CD8+ T cells from PBMCs, sampled from culture after CMV antigen stimulation. CDR3 sequence: CASSPTGGHYGYTF. The sequenced DNA: TGTGCCAGCAGTCCCACAGGGGGCCACTATGGCTACACCTTC.